This T cell receptor (beta chain) stems from a study of blood T cell repertoires in COVID-19. Study context: Whether acute or convalescent, the COVID-19 samples came from the United States, Italy and Spain. T cells, B-cell-depleted T cells, or PBMCs supplied cDNA or gDNA.

In the original processing: Estimation of nucleated cell counts was performed using reference gene primer amplification. Only in-frame clones appear in the TCRdb table, and some are missing; sequencing was by immunoSEQ multiplex PCR. Clone size and the V and J calls come from that table; the DNA yielded D and trimming. The sample carries approximately 100,000 clones, about nine tenths recorded once. Germline V gene sequence: CDR1 SGHNT, CDR2 YYREEE (reference sequence). The CDR3 is 15 amino acids. J lost 1 base, V lost 3 bases, and 6 bases had no gene match. This clone showed up just once. V is TRBV5-4 and J is TRBJ2-5; 7 bases map to TRBD2. This receptor was taken from a man in his sixties with acute or convalescent COVID-19. The specimen sequenced was peripheral blood. CDR3 sequence reads: CASSSAAGVQETQYF. DNA of the CDR3: TGTGCCAGCAGCTCGGCGGCGGGGGTCCAAGAGACCCAGTACTTC.